The rows below give T cell receptor beta chains drawn from one sample of a study of beta chain features in type 1 diabetes. Assay: immunoSEQ multiplex PCR; the TCRdb copy retains only in-frame clones and omits some. The sample shows about 290,000 clones, approximately 8.1% of them seen only once. The sample taken for sequencing was central memory CD4+ T cells from blood. Receptor source: a woman between 18 and 29 years old in good health. Each CDR3 is given with its conserved first and last residue. D genes are given only for firm matches. Clone size is given for some rows only: seen once, a few or many times, or a class if the clone is expanded.

CDR3: CASSQGIMMGGEKETQYF
DNA: TGTGCCAGCAGCCAAGGGATTATGATGGGGGGCGAAAAGGAGACCCAGTACTTC
length: 18
D: -
J: TRBJ2-5
size: few
V: TRBV14

CDR3: CASRDGGSSYEQYF
DNA: TGTGCCAGCAGGGACGGCGGGAGCTCCTACGAGCAGTACTTC
length: 14
D: TRBD2
J: TRBJ2-7
size: few
V: TRBV28

CDR3: CASSYPLLILANVAKNIQYF
DNA: TGTGCCAGCAGTTACCCGCTACTCATCCTAGCTAATGTGGCCAAAAACATTCAGTACTTC
length: 20
D: -
J: TRBJ2-4
size: -
V: TRBV6-7

CDR3: CASTVRQSSYNEQFF
DNA: TGTGCCAGCACCGTGAGGCAGAGCTCCTACAATGAGCAGTTCTTC
length: 15
D: -
J: TRBJ2-1
size: many
V: TRBV2

CDR3: CAITQGADTGELFF
DNA: TGTGCCATCACCCAGGGGGCAGACACCGGGGAGCTGTTTTTT
length: 14
D: TRBD1
J: TRBJ2-2
size: -
V: TRBV10-3

CDR3: CASSSYGGRRTEAFF
DNA: TGTGCCAGCTCGTCATATGGCGGGAGGCGGACTGAAGCTTTCTTT
length: 15
D: -
J: TRBJ1-1
size: -
V: TRBV5-5

CDR3: CASSLDPQLGGYTF
DNA: TGTGCCAGCAGCTTGGATCCACAGTTAGGGGGCTACACCTTC
length: 14
D: -
J: TRBJ1-2
size: few
V: TRBV5-4

CDR3: CASSLYPGTYGYTF
DNA: TGTGCCAGCAGTTTATATCCAGGGACCTATGGCTACACCTTC
length: 14
D: -
J: TRBJ1-2
size: few
V: TRBV28

CDR3: CASIWGGGTGELFF
DNA: TGTGCCAGCATCTGGGGCGGAGGCACCGGGGAGCTGTTTTTT
length: 14
D: -
J: TRBJ2-2
size: few
V: TRBV28

CDR3: CSVQYGLYNEQFF
DNA: TGCAGCGTGCAGTACGGCCTCTACAATGAGCAGTTCTTC
length: 13
D: -
J: TRBJ2-1
size: -
V: TRBV29-1

CDR3: CASSPRGTGTSGRRNEQFF
DNA: TGTGCCAGCAGCCCAAGAGGTACCGGGACTAGCGGGAGACGTAATGAGCAGTTCTTC
length: 19
D: TRBD2
J: TRBJ2-1
size: few
V: TRBV7-2

CDR3: CASSLDRSYNEQFF
DNA: TGCGCCAGCAGCTTGGACCGATCCTACAATGAGCAGTTCTTC
length: 14
D: -
J: TRBJ2-1
size: -
V: TRBV5-1

CDR3: CASNAPPNQPQHF
DNA: TGTGCCAGCAACGCTCCCCCTAATCAGCCCCAGCATTTT
length: 13
D: -
J: TRBJ1-5
size: few
V: TRBV7-2

CDR3: CASSLSNLHGGYTF
DNA: TGTGCCAGCAGTTTATCGAACCTTCACGGAGGCTACACCTTC
length: 14
D: -
J: TRBJ1-2
size: few
V: TRBV27

CDR3: CASFRGGQGNQPQHF
DNA: TGTGCCAGCTTCAGAGGGGGGCAGGGCAATCAGCCCCAGCATTTT
length: 15
D: -
J: TRBJ1-5
size: few
V: TRBV28

CDR3: CASSLVSRHGNTIYF
DNA: TGTGCCAGCAGCTTGGTGAGCAGGCACGGAAACACCATATATTTT
length: 15
D: -
J: TRBJ1-3
size: -
V: TRBV5-6

CDR3: CASSSQGLSGNTIYF
DNA: TGTGCCAGCAGCTCACAGGGCCTCTCTGGAAACACCATATATTTT
length: 15
D: -
J: TRBJ1-3
size: few
V: TRBV11-3

CDR3: CSVEKDTDTQYF
DNA: TGCAGCGTTGAAAAGGATACAGATACGCAGTATTTT
length: 12
D: -
J: TRBJ2-3
size: -
V: TRBV29-1

CDR3: CASTTVAGVTGELFF
DNA: TGCGCCAGCACGACGGTAGCGGGAGTCACCGGGGAGCTGTTTTTT
length: 15
D: TRBD2
J: TRBJ2-2
size: few
V: TRBV5-1

CDR3: CASSPYPGADTQYF
DNA: TGTGCCAGCAGCCCTTACCCGGGGGCAGATACGCAGTATTTT
length: 14
D: -
J: TRBJ2-3
size: -
V: TRBV5-6

CDR3: CASSSRQGQTDTQYF
DNA: TGTGCCAGCAGCTCTCGACAGGGGCAAACAGATACGCAGTATTTT
length: 15
D: TRBD1
J: TRBJ2-3
size: few
V: TRBV7-9

CDR3: CASSSTVDATNEKLFF
DNA: TGCGCCAGCAGCTCCACAGTGGATGCAACTAATGAAAAACTGTTTTTT
length: 16
D: -
J: TRBJ1-4
size: few
V: TRBV5-1

CDR3: CASSPPRGSGETQYF
DNA: TGTGCCAGCAGCCCCCCCCGTGGGTCTGGGGAGACCCAGTACTTC
length: 15
D: -
J: TRBJ2-5
size: few
V: TRBV6-7

CDR3: CASRSWLSTYNEQFF
DNA: TGTGCCAGCAGATCCTGGCTGTCGACATACAATGAGCAGTTCTTC
length: 15
D: -
J: TRBJ2-1
size: few
V: TRBV27

CDR3: CSVVSSVTDTQYF
DNA: TGCAGCGTTGTGTCAAGCGTCACAGATACGCAGTATTTT
length: 13
D: -
J: TRBJ2-3
size: -
V: TRBV29-1

CDR3: CAISVREGAYEQYF
DNA: TGTGCCATCAGTGTCAGGGAGGGGGCTTACGAGCAGTACTTC
length: 14
D: -
J: TRBJ2-7
size: few
V: TRBV10-3

CDR3: CASSISSYNEQFF
DNA: TGTGCCAGTAGTATCTCCTCTTACAATGAGCAGTTCTTC
length: 13
D: -
J: TRBJ2-1
size: many
V: TRBV19

CDR3: CASRNEEAGANVLTF
DNA: TGTGCCAGCAGGAATGAGGAAGCTGGGGCCAACGTCCTGACTTTC
length: 15
D: -
J: TRBJ2-6
size: few
V: TRBV7-8

CDR3: CASSGTPRQETQYF
DNA: TGTGCCAGCAGTGGGACACCAAGGCAAGAGACCCAGTACTTC
length: 14
D: -
J: TRBJ2-5
size: many
V: TRBV2

CDR3: CASSLGQQETQYF
DNA: TGTGCCAGCAGCTTGGGGCAGCAAGAGACCCAGTACTTC
length: 13
D: -
J: TRBJ2-5
size: many
V: TRBV5-4

CDR3: CSARQSQEQYF
DNA: TGCAGTGCTAGACAATCACAGGAGCAGTACTTC
length: 11
D: -
J: TRBJ2-7
size: -
V: TRBV20-1

CDR3: CALGQGAYGYTF
DNA: TGTGCCCTGGGGCAGGGGGCCTATGGCTACACCTTC
length: 12
D: TRBD1
J: TRBJ1-2
size: many
V: TRBV28

CDR3: CASSQAKTSGGYNEQFF
DNA: TGTGCCAGCAGCCAAGCTAAGACTAGCGGGGGTTACAATGAGCAGTTCTTC
length: 17
D: TRBD2
J: TRBJ2-1
size: few
V: TRBV13

CDR3: CASRSGQAYGYTF
DNA: TGTGCCAGCAGGTCGGGACAGGCCTATGGCTACACCTTC
length: 13
D: TRBD1
J: TRBJ1-2
size: -
V: TRBV28

CDR3: CASSPLGGTSTDTQYF
DNA: TGTGCCAGCTCACCACTCGGCGGCACAAGCACAGATACGCAGTATTTT
length: 16
D: -
J: TRBJ2-3
size: -
V: TRBV18

CDR3: CASSLVSGSERTQYF
DNA: TGTGCCAGCAGCTTAGTTAGCGGGAGTGAGAGGACCCAGTACTTC
length: 15
D: TRBD2
J: TRBJ2-5
size: -
V: TRBV7-3

CDR3: CASTRTGANTEAFF
DNA: TGTGCCAGCACCCGGACAGGGGCGAACACTGAAGCTTTCTTT
length: 14
D: TRBD1
J: TRBJ1-1
size: -
V: TRBV9

CDR3: CATAPSGGSYNEQFF
DNA: TGTGCCACCGCACCATCTGGGGGCTCCTACAATGAGCAGTTCTTC
length: 15
D: -
J: TRBJ2-1
size: many
V: TRBV2

CDR3: CASSSARDRVVGEQFF
DNA: TGTGCCAGCAGCTCTGCCCGGGACAGGGTTGTTGGTGAGCAGTTCTTC
length: 16
D: TRBD1
J: TRBJ2-1
size: -
V: TRBV7-9

CDR3: CASSGGTSLATDTQYF
DNA: TGCGCCAGCAGCGGGGGGACTAGCTTGGCGACAGATACGCAGTATTTT
length: 16
D: TRBD2
J: TRBJ2-3
size: few
V: TRBV5-1

CDR3: CASSLAPLGEQFF
DNA: TGTGCCAGCAGCTTAGCTCCTTTGGGAGAGCAGTTCTTC
length: 13
D: -
J: TRBJ2-1
size: -
V: TRBV7-8

CDR3: CASSEGLSYEQYF
DNA: TGTGCCAGCAGTGAGGGGTTGTCCTACGAGCAGTACTTC
length: 13
D: -
J: TRBJ2-7
size: -
V: TRBV2

CDR3: CASSLGGTSGRYGEQYF
DNA: TGTGCCAGCAGCTTAGGGGGGACTAGCGGGAGGTACGGCGAGCAGTACTTC
length: 17
D: TRBD2
J: TRBJ2-7
size: -
V: TRBV7-2

CDR3: CASSFGQGAYNEQFF
DNA: TGTGCCAGCAGCTTTGGACAGGGTGCCTACAATGAGCAGTTCTTC
length: 15
D: TRBD1
J: TRBJ2-1
size: -
V: TRBV7-2

CDR3: CASSLNSPLGYTF
DNA: TGTGCCAGCAGCTTAAACTCCCCACTCGGCTACACCTTC
length: 13
D: -
J: TRBJ1-2
size: few
V: TRBV11-2

CDR3: CASSPGTGTRRNEKLFF
DNA: TGTGCCAGCAGCCCCGGGACAGGTACGCGACGAAATGAAAAACTGTTTTTT
length: 17
D: TRBD1
J: TRBJ1-4
size: few
V: TRBV27

CDR3: CASSYRDRLNTEAFF
DNA: TGTGCCAGCAGTTATCGGGACAGGCTGAACACTGAAGCTTTCTTT
length: 15
D: TRBD1
J: TRBJ1-1
size: few
V: TRBV6-5

CDR3: CASSPGGNTEAFF
DNA: TGTGCCAGCTCACCAGGGGGGAACACTGAAGCTTTCTTT
length: 13
D: -
J: TRBJ1-1
size: few
V: TRBV18

CDR3: CASSPGLAGGGPTDTQYF
DNA: TGTGCCAGCAGCCCAGGACTAGCGGGAGGAGGACCCACAGATACGCAGTATTTT
length: 18
D: TRBD2
J: TRBJ2-3
size: many
V: TRBV5-4

CDR3: CASSPSGGRGMHTGELFF
DNA: TGCGCCAGCAGCCCGTCAGGGGGGCGGGGGATGCACACCGGGGAGCTGTTTTTT
length: 18
D: -
J: TRBJ2-2
size: -
V: TRBV4-1

CDR3: CASSLNPGQGDDYGYTF
DNA: TGTGCCAGCAGCTTAAATCCGGGACAGGGAGACGACTATGGCTACACCTTC
length: 17
D: TRBD1
J: TRBJ1-2
size: -
V: TRBV7-3

CDR3: CSAIVNTEAFF
DNA: TGCAGTGCTATTGTGAACACTGAAGCTTTCTTT
length: 11
D: -
J: TRBJ1-1
size: many
V: TRBV20-1

CDR3: CASSPGTSSSYEQYF
DNA: TGTGCCAGCAGCCCCGGGACTAGCAGCTCCTACGAGCAGTACTTC
length: 15
D: TRBD2
J: TRBJ2-7
size: -
V: TRBV11-2